This T cell receptor beta chain was sequenced during a study of blood T cell repertoires in COVID-19. Assay used: immunoSEQ multiplex PCR; TCRdb lists only in-frame clones, some missing. Among roughly 53,000 clones listed, 75% to 95% were seen once. After removal of 0 bases from V and 5 bases from J, the junction contained 6 bases not matched to a gene. Germline CDR1 is SGHNT and CDR2 is YENEEA. This CDR3 has 16 residues. This TCR was recovered from a middle-aged woman with active COVID-19. What was sequenced was peripheral blood. This sequence joins TRBV11-3 and TRBJ1-4, with 7 nucleotides matching TRBD1. This CDR3 reads CASSLDPGQNNEKLFF. DNA of the CDR3: TGTGCCAGCAGCTTAGACCCGGGACAGAACAATGAAAAACTGTTTTTT.